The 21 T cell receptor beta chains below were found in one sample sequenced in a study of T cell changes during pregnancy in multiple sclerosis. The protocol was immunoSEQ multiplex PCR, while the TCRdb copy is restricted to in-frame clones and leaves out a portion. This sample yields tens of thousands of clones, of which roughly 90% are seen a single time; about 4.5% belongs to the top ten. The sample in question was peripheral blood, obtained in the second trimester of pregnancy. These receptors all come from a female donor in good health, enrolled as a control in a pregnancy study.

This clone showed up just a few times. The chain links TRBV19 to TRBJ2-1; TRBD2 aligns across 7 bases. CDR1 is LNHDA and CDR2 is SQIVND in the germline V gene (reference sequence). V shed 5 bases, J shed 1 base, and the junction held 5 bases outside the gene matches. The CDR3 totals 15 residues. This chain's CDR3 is CASSATSESYNEQFF. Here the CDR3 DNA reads TGTGCCAGTAGTGCTACTAGCGAGTCCTACAATGAGCAGTTCTTC. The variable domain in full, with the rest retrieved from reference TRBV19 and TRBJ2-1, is DGGITQSPKYLFRKEGQNVTLSCEQNLNHDAMYWYRQDPGQGLRLIYYSQIVNDFQKGDIAEGYSVSREKKESFPLTVTSAQKNPTAFYLCASSATSESYNEQFFGPGTRLTVL.

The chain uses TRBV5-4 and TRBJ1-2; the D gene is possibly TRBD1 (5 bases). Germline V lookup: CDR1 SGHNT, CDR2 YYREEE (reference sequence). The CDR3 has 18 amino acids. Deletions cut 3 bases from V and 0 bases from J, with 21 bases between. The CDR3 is CASSSPDIPTLTNYGYTF. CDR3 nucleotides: TGTGCCAGCAGCTCCCCGGACATACCAACACTGACTAACTATGGCTACACCTTC. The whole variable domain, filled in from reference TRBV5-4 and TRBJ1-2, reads ETGVTQSPTHLIKTRGQQVTLRCSSQSGHNTVSWYQQALGQGPQFIFQYYREEENGRGNFPPRFSGLQFPNYSSELNVNALELDDSALYLCASSSPDIPTLTNYGYTFGSGTRLTVV.

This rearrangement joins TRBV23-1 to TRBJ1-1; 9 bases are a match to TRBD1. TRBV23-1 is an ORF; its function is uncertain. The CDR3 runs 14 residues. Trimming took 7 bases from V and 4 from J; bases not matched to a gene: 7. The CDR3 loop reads CASTGTGRCTEAFF. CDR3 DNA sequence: TGCGCCAGCACCGGGACAGGGAGGTGCACTGAAGCTTTCTTT.

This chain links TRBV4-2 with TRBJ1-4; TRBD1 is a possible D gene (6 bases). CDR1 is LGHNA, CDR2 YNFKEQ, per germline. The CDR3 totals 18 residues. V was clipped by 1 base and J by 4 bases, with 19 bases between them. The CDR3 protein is CASSQGGSKLGGNEKLFF. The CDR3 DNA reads TGTGCCAGCAGCCAAGGTGGAAGTAAATTAGGGGGTAATGAAAAACTGTTTTTT.

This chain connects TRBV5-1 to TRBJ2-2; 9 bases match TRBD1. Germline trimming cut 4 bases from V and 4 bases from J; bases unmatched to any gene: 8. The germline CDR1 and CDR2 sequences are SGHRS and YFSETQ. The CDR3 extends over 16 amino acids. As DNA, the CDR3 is TGCGCCAGCAGCCCGAGGGGACAGGGTGGCACCGGGGAGCTGTTTTTT. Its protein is CASSPRGQGGTGELFF.

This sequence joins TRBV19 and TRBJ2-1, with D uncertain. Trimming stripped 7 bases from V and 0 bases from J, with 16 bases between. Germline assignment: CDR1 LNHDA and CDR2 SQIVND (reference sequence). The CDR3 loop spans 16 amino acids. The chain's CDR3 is CASNPTQTSSYNEQFF. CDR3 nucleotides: TGTGCCAGTAACCCAACCCAGACTTCCTCCTACAATGAGCAGTTCTTC.

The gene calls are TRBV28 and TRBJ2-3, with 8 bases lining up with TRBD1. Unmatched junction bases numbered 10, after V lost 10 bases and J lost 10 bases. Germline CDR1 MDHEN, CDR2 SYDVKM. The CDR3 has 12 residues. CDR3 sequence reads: CATRQGIRAQYF. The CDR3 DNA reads TGTGCCACCCGACAGGGGATCCGGGCGCAGTATTTT.

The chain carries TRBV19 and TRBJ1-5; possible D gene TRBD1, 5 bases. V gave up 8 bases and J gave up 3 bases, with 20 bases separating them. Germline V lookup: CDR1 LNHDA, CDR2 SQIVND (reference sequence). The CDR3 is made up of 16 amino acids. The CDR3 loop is CASSATEGLLNQPQHF. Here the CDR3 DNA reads TGTGCCAGTTCAGCTACCGAGGGACTCCTCAATCAGCCCCAGCATTTT. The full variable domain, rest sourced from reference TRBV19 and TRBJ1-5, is DGGITQSPKYLFRKEGQNVTLSCEQNLNHDAMYWYRQDPGQGLRLIYYSQIVNDFQKGDIAEGYSVSREKKESFPLTVTSAQKNPTAFYLCASSATEGLLNQPQHFGDGTRLSIL.

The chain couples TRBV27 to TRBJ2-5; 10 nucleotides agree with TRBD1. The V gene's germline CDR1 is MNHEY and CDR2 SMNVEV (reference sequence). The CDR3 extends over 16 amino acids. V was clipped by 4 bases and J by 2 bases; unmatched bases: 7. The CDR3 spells CASSWGPGQGQETQYF. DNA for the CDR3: TGTGCCAGCAGTTGGGGACCGGGACAGGGGCAAGAGACCCAGTACTTC.

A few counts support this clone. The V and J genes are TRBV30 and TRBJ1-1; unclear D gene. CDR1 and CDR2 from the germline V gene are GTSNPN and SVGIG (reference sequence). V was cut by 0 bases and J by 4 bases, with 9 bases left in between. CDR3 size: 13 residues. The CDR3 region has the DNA TGTGCCTGGAGTGTATTTACTCTCACTGAAGCTTTCTTT. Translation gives CAWSVFTLTEAFF.

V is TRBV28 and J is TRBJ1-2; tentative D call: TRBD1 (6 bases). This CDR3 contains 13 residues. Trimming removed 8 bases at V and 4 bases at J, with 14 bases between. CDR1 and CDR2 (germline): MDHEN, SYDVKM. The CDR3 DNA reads TGTGCCAGCGGGGGCGTTAATCCCTATGGCTACACCTTC. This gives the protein CASGGVNPYGYTF.

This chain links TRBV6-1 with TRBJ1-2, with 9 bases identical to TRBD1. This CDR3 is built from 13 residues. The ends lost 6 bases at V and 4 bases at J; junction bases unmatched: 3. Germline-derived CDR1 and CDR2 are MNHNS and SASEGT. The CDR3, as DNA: TGTGCCAGCAGGTTGGGACAGGGCTATGGCTACACCTTC. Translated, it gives CASRLGQGYGYTF.

The CDR3 here is CASSLVMVTGSTGELFF. The CDR3 DNA sequence: TGCGCCAGCAGCTTGGTTATGGTGACAGGGAGCACCGGGGAGCTGTTTTTT. This rearrangement joins TRBV5-1 to TRBJ2-2, with TRBD1 matching over 7 bases. The V segment lost 0 bases and the J segment 4 bases; nucleotides outside the gene matches: 9. CDR1 and CDR2 from the germline V gene are SGHRS and YFSETQ. The CDR3 consists of 17 residues.

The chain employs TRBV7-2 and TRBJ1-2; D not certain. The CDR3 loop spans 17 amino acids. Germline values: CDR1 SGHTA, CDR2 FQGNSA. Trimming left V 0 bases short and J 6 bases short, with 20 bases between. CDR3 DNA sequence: TGTGCCAGCAGCTTAGCCGTAGCCTTTGAGGGAGACGATGGCTACACCTTC. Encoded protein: CASSLAVAFEGDDGYTF.

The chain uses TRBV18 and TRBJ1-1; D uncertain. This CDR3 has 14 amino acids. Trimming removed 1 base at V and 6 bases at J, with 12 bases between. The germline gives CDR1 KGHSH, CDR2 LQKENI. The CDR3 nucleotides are TGTGCCAGCTCACCACTCCCCTCGGTGGCTGAAGCTTTCTTT. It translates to CASSPLPSVAEAFF.

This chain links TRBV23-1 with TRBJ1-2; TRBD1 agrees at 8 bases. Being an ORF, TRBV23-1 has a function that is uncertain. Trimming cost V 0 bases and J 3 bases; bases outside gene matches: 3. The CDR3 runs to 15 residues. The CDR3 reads CASSQSPTGDYGYTF. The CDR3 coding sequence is TGCGCCAGCAGTCAATCGCCGACAGGGGACTATGGCTACACCTTC.

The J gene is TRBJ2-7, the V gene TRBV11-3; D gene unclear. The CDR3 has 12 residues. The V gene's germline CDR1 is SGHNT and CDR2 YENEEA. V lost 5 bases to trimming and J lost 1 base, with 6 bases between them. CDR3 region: CASSVPSYEQYF. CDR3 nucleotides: TGTGCCAGCAGCGTCCCGTCCTACGAGCAGTACTTC.

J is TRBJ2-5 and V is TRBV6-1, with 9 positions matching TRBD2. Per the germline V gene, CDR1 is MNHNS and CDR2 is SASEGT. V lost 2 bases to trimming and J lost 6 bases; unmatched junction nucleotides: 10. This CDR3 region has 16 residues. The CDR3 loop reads CASSELTRGGKQTQYF. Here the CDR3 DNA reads TGTGCCAGCAGTGAACTAACGCGGGGGGGTAAGCAGACCCAGTACTTC.

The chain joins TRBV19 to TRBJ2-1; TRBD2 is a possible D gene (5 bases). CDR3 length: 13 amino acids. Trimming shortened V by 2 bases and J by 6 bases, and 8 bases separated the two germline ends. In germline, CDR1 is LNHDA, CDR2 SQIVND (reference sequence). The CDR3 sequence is CASSILEGNEQFF. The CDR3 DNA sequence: TGTGCCAGTAGTATATTAGAGGGCAATGAGCAGTTCTTC. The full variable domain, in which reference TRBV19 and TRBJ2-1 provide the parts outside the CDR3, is DGGITQSPKYLFRKEGQNVTLSCEQNLNHDAMYWYRQDPGQGLRLIYYSQIVNDFQKGDIAEGYSVSREKKESFPLTVTSAQKNPTAFYLCASSILEGNEQFFGPGTRLTVL.

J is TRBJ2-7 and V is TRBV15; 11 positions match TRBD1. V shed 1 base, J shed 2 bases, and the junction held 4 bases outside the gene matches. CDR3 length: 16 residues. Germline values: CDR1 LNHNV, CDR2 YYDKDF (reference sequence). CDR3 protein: CATSRAPGQGAYEQYF. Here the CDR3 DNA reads TGTGCCACCAGCAGAGCACCGGGACAGGGGGCCTACGAGCAGTACTTC.

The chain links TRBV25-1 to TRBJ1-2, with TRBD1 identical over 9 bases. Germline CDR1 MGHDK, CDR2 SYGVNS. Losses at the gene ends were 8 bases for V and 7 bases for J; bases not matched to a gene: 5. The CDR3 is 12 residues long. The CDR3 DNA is TGTGCCAGCTCCGGACAGGGGATTGGCTACACCTTC. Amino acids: CASSGQGIGYTF.